A single sample is the source of the 28 T cell receptor beta chains below, sequenced in a study of blood T cell repertoires in COVID-19. Repertoires were generated with immunoSEQ multiplex PCR, while TCRdb's copy carries only in-frame clones and drops some. Of 200,000 to 300,000 clones listed, about 83% are singletons. Specimen: peripheral blood. The receptors stem from a man aged 30-40 years who had recovered from COVID-19.

The chain carries TRBV5-6 and TRBJ2-3, with D unclear. With 0 bases removed from V and 7 bases from J, the gap between germline ends came to 12 bases. This CDR3 contains 14 residues. Germline CDR1 SGHDT, CDR2 YYEEEE. The CDR3: CASSLVDPRNTQYF. The CDR3 nucleotides read TGTGCCAGCAGCTTGGTAGATCCGCGGAATACGCAGTATTTT. The full variable domain, rest sourced from reference TRBV5-6 and TRBJ2-3, is DAGVTQSPTHLIKTRGQQVTLRCSPKSGHDTVSWYQQALGQGPQFIFQYYEEEERQRGNFPDRFSGHQFPNYSSELNVNALLLGDSALYLCASSLVDPRNTQYFGPGTRLTVL.

The chain couples TRBV27 to TRBJ1-2; 10 nucleotides match TRBD1. Germline trimming cut 1 base from V and 7 bases from J; bases unmatched to any gene: 15. Germline V CDR1 and CDR2: MNHEY, SMNVEV (reference sequence). The CDR3 covers 18 residues. CDR3 sequence reads: CASSLYSPGTGAGFGYTF. CDR3 nucleotides: TGTGCCAGCAGTTTATACTCCCCTGGGACAGGGGCCGGATTTGGCTACACCTTC.

The gene calls are TRBV5-5 and TRBJ1-2; 8 nucleotides align to TRBD1. The CDR3 sequence is 13 residues long. V dropped 6 bases and J dropped 13; count of bases not matched to a gene: 14. In germline, CDR1 is SGHKS, CDR2 YYEKEE (reference sequence). CDR3 sequence (DNA): TGTGCCAGCAATACGGGGGACACAACAGGGGGCACCTTC. Translated: CASNTGDTTGGTF.

V usage is TRBV5-1 and J usage is TRBJ1-2, with TRBD1 matching 11 bases. J lost 6 bases, V lost 2 bases, and 6 bases had no gene match. The length of the CDR3 is 15 residues. CDR1 is SGHRS and CDR2 is YFSETQ in the germline V gene. This CDR3 is CASSFGQGAYDGYTF. The CDR3 bases are TGCGCCAGCAGCTTCGGACAGGGGGCGTACGATGGCTACACCTTC.

V usage is TRBV5-1 and J usage is TRBJ2-7, with 11 bases aligning to TRBD2. This CDR3 region has 17 residues. Germline lookup yields CDR1 SGHRS and CDR2 YFSETQ. Trimming at V came to 4 bases and at J to 0 bases, leaving 9 bases not matched to a gene. In DNA, the CDR3 is TGCGCCAGCAGCCTAGGGGTTAGCGGGGGGGCCTCCTACGAGCAGTACTTC. It codes for CASSLGVSGGASYEQYF.

This chain uses TRBV11-2 with TRBJ2-2; D is undetermined. The length of the CDR3 is 17 residues. CDR1 and CDR2 (germline): SGHAT, FQNNGV. Trimming pared 1 base from V and 3 bases from J, leaving 15 bases between. CDR3 sequence: CASSLVSAGRYTGELFF. The CDR3 DNA follows: TGTGCCAGCAGCTTAGTATCGGCAGGCAGATACACCGGGGAGCTGTTTTTT.

The rearrangement joins TRBV28 to TRBJ1-2; 9 bases map to TRBD1. J was trimmed by 4 bases and V by 2 bases; bases with no gene match: 5. There are 15 residues in the CDR3. The germline V gene encodes CDR1 MDHEN and CDR2 SYDVKM. The CDR3 nucleotides read TGTGCCAGCAGTTTACCAACGACAGGGGGCTATGGCTACACCTTC. The encoded protein is CASSLPTTGGYGYTF.

V and J are TRBV19 and TRBJ2-2; tentatively, D is TRBD1 (6 bases). V was pared by 5 bases and J by 3 bases, with 16 bases between. The V gene's germline CDR1 is LNHDA and CDR2 SQIVND (reference sequence). The CDR3 runs 16 residues. The CDR3 is CASSPTTQGYTGELFF. DNA of the CDR3: TGTGCCAGTAGTCCCACAACCCAGGGGTACACCGGGGAGCTGTTTTTT.

The genes are TRBV7-9 and TRBJ1-2; 9 nucleotides align to TRBD1. The CDR3 has 16 amino acids. Germline V gene sequence: CDR1 SEHNR, CDR2 FQNEAQ (reference sequence). The J segment lost 0 bases and the V segment lost 4 bases, leaving 6 bases of the junction unmatched. CDR3 loop: CASSSTRQGANYGYTF. The CDR3 DNA is TGTGCCAGCAGCTCCACACGACAGGGGGCTAACTATGGCTACACCTTC.

This chain links TRBV9 with TRBJ2-2; D unclear. CDR3 length: 14 residues. In germline, CDR1 is SGDLS, CDR2 YYNGEE. V shed 0 bases and J shed 1 base, with 4 bases lying between them. This CDR3 reads CASSVVQNTGELFF. The CDR3 bases are TGTGCCAGCAGCGTAGTTCAGAACACCGGGGAGCTGTTTTTT.

V usage is TRBV5-4 and J usage is TRBJ2-7; TRBD2 matches at 8 bases. Unmatched junction bases numbered 11, after V lost 4 bases and J lost 2 bases. CDR1 is SGHNT and CDR2 is YYREEE in the germline V gene (reference sequence). This CDR3 region has 16 residues. Written as DNA, the CDR3 is TGTGCCAGCAGCCAAGGACTAGCCTCAACACCCTACGAGCAGTACTTC. Translation gives CASSQGLASTPYEQYF.

The CDR3 coding sequence is TGTGCCAGCAGTGATCCGGGACAGGGGTCCTACGAGCAGTACTTC. This codes for CASSDPGQGSYEQYF. The chain couples TRBV6-1 to TRBJ2-7, with TRBD1 matching 10 bases. CDR1 is MNHNS and CDR2 is SASEGT in the germline V gene. This CDR3 comprises 15 residues. The junction had 3 bases not matched to a gene; V was cut back by 3 bases and J by 1 base.

The gene calls are TRBV5-1 and TRBJ2-5; maybe TRBD2 (6 bases). The CDR3 spans 15 residues. Germline CDR1 and CDR2: SGHRS and YFSETQ. V dropped 8 bases and J dropped 1 base, with 18 bases sitting between them. The DNA of the CDR3 is TGCGCCAGTCGTTTAGAGGGACTGATCCAAGAGACCCAGTACTTC. Translation: CASRLEGLIQETQYF.

The V call is TRBV6-5, the J call TRBJ1-2; D is possibly TRBD1 (5 bases). V lost 6 bases and J lost 7, with 15 bases in between. This CDR3 is built from 13 residues. Germline V gene sequence: CDR1 MNHEY, CDR2 SVGAGI. CDR3 in amino acids: CASSPGGFSGYTF. Here the CDR3 DNA reads TGTGCCAGCAGCCCGGGGGGGTTCTCTGGCTACACCTTC.

The chain employs TRBV4-1 and TRBJ2-7, with unresolved D. Trimming removed 2 bases from V and 1 base from J, with 6 bases in between. The CDR3 contains 13 residues. Germline V lookup: CDR1 MGHRA, CDR2 YSYEKL. The CDR3 spells CASSQRLSYEQYF. CDR3 nucleotides: TGCGCCAGCAGCCAAAGACTGTCCTACGAGCAGTACTTC.

The gene calls are TRBV5-4 and TRBJ2-1; TRBD1 matches at 7 bases. The CDR3 spans 12 residues. Per germline, CDR1 SGHNT and CDR2 YYREEE (reference sequence). Trimming at V came to 0 bases and at J to 16 bases, leaving 7 bases not matched to a gene. The CDR3 nucleotides are TGTGCCAGCAGCTTGGACCAGGGGGTGGATTTCTTC. Translated, it gives CASSLDQGVDFF.

V gene TRBV6-5 combines with J gene TRBJ2-3, with a possible D match to TRBD2 (7 bases). Deletions cut 4 bases from V and 2 bases from J, with 13 bases between. The germline V gene encodes CDR1 MNHEY and CDR2 SVGAGI. The CDR3 extends over 15 amino acids. CDR3 sequence: CASSWPGGPTDTQYF. For the CDR3, the DNA is TGTGCCAGCAGTTGGCCGGGGGGCCCCACAGATACGCAGTATTTT.

There are many counts of this clone. The V and J genes are TRBV2 and TRBJ1-5; maybe TRBD1 (5 bases). V shed 8 bases and J shed 0 bases, with 20 bases lying between them. CDR3 size: 17 residues. CDR1 and CDR2 from the germline V gene are SNHLY and FYNNEI. CDR3 in amino acids: CASGLVTALDSNQPQHF. CDR3 sequence (DNA): TGTGCCAGCGGGTTAGTGACAGCCTTGGATAGCAATCAGCCCCAGCATTTT.

This chain joins TRBV6-5 and TRBJ1-1; the match to TRBD1 covers 12 bases. There are 15 residues in the CDR3. The J segment lost 5 bases and the V segment lost 6 bases, leaving 7 bases of the junction unmatched. Germline V lookup: CDR1 MNHEY, CDR2 SVGAGI. The CDR3 region is CASRGTGGLGTEAFF. The CDR3 region has the DNA TGTGCCAGCAGAGGGACAGGGGGCTTGGGTACTGAAGCTTTCTTT.

The rearrangement joins TRBV6-6 to TRBJ2-1; weak D call: TRBD2 (5 bases). Per germline, CDR1 MNHNY and CDR2 SVGAGI (reference sequence). Trimming removed 4 bases from V and 6 bases from J, with 19 bases in between. This CDR3 spans 16 amino acids. The CDR3 sequence is CASSLYRGPLPNEQFF. CDR3 in DNA: TGTGCCAGCAGTTTGTACCGGGGTCCACTACCCAATGAGCAGTTCTTC.

The chain combines TRBV10-1 with TRBJ2-7; the D gene is possibly TRBD2 (5 bases). The CDR3 covers 14 residues. Trimming left V 0 bases short and J 3 bases short, with 9 bases between. Germline values: CDR1 WNHNN, CDR2 SYGVQD (reference sequence). DNA of the CDR3: TGCGCCAGCAGTGAGTCAGGAGAGGGCTACGAGCAGTACTTC. Protein product: CASSESGEGYEQYF.

V usage is TRBV7-9 and J usage is TRBJ1-2, with 7 nucleotides matching TRBD1. The CDR3 covers 12 residues. V shed 7 bases and J 8 bases; nucleotides not matched to a gene: 7. Germline V lookup: CDR1 SEHNR, CDR2 FQNEAQ (reference sequence). The CDR3 DNA is TGTGCCAGCACGTCGACAGGGCTGGGCTACACCTTC. The encoded protein is CASTSTGLGYTF.

The chain carries TRBV5-5 and TRBJ2-3, with 9 bases lining up with TRBD2. This CDR3 spans 16 amino acids. Germline values: CDR1 SGHKS, CDR2 YYEKEE (reference sequence). Trimming at V came to 2 bases and at J to 6 bases, leaving 10 bases not matched to a gene. CDR3: CASSLGGAGGSDTQYF. CDR3 bases: TGTGCCAGCAGCTTAGGGGGAGCGGGGGGCTCGGATACGCAGTATTTT. The complete variable domain, with remaining parts taken from reference TRBV5-5 and TRBJ2-3, reads DAGVTQSPTHLIKTRGQQVTLRCSPISGHKSVSWYQQVLGQGPQFIFQYYEKEERGRGNFPDRFSARQFPNYSSELNVNALLLGDSALYLCASSLGGAGGSDTQYFGPGTRLTVL.

This clone was counted between two and nine times. V gene TRBV21-1 combines with J gene TRBJ1-6; TRBD1 reflects the table's D call only, with no check against the DNA. TRBV21-1 represents a pseudogene. This CDR3 region has 17 residues. CDR3 loop: CASKQGALGSYNSPLHF. The CDR3 nucleotides read TGTGCCAGCAAACAGGGGGCACTAGGCTCCTATAATTCACCCCTCCACTTT.

This clone was counted ten times or more. The gene calls are TRBV18 and TRBJ1-1, with 7 positions matching TRBD1. Germline lookup yields CDR1 KGHSH and CDR2 LQKENI. The CDR3 consists of 14 residues. V shed 3 bases, J shed 4 bases, and the junction held 5 bases outside the gene matches. CDR3 nucleotide sequence: TGTGCCAGCTCACCGGGACAGACTCCCACTGAAGCTTTCTTT. Translating gives CASSPGQTPTEAFF.

The V gene is TRBV6-5, the J gene TRBJ1-1; 7 bases fit TRBD1. Trimming at V came to 8 bases and at J to 6 bases, leaving 12 bases not matched to a gene. CDR1 and CDR2 from the germline V gene are MNHEY and SVGAGI. The CDR3 contains 14 residues. The CDR3 nucleotides read TGTGCCAGCCGTAAATCTCAGGGGGGCGCTGAAGCTTTCTTT. Translating it yields CASRKSQGGAEAFF.

The chain joins TRBV9 to TRBJ2-1; 10 nucleotides agree with TRBD2. The CDR3 length is 15 residues. The V gene's germline CDR1 is SGDLS and CDR2 YYNGEE. The J segment lost 4 bases and the V segment lost 0 bases, leaving 1 base of the junction unmatched. The CDR3, as DNA: TGTGCCAGCAGCGTAGGTAGCGGGGGGTACAATGAGCAGTTCTTC. Translating it yields CASSVGSGGYNEQFF. The variable domain in full, with the rest retrieved from reference TRBV9 and TRBJ2-1, is DSGVTQTPKHLITATGQRVTLRCSPRSGDLSVYWYQQSLDQGLQFLIQYYNGEERAKGNILERFSAQQFPDLHSELNLSSLELGDSALYFCASSVGSGGYNEQFFGPGTRLTVL.

CDR3 bases: TGTGCTAGTGGTTCCGGGGAGACCCAGTACTTC. The encoded protein is CASGSGETQYF. The chain links TRBV12-5 to TRBJ2-5; D call uncertain. The V end lost 4 bases, the J end lost 5 bases, and 5 bases lay between the germline ends. This CDR3 contains 11 residues. Germline-derived CDR1 and CDR2 are LGHNT and FRNRAP. Full variable domain (outside the CDR3, taken from reference TRBV12-5 and TRBJ2-5): DARVTQTPRHKVTEMGQEVTMRCQPILGHNTVFWYRQTMMQGLELLAYFRNRAPLDDSGMPKDRFSAEMPDATLATLKIQPSEPRDSAVYFCASGSGETQYFGPGTRLLVL.